One and the same sample provided the 25 T cell receptor beta chains below, sequenced in a study of technical replicates of blood from a few donors. The table came from immunoSEQ multiplex PCR; TCRdb's copy has only in-frame clones and leaves some out. The table shows 9,000 to 15,000 clones, with approximately 94% occurring only once. Sequencing was done on a sample of PBMCs. The receptors here all came from a human donor in good health.

The chain has TRBV4-1 and TRBJ2-2; 12 bases align to TRBD1. The germline gives CDR1 MGHRA, CDR2 YSYEKL. CDR3 length equals 18 residues. Trimming cost V 3 bases and J 3 bases; bases outside gene matches: 8. The CDR3 DNA reads as TGCGCCAGCAGCCATCATCCGGGACAGGGGGCGCACACCGGGGAGCTGTTTTTT. Its translation: CASSHHPGQGAHTGELFF.

V and J are TRBV9 and TRBJ2-3; 7 nucleotides agree with TRBD2. With V trimmed by 0 bases and J by 2 bases, 6 bases remained unmatched. The CDR3 is 16 residues long. The germline V gene encodes CDR1 SGDLS and CDR2 YYNGEE. CDR3 loop: CASSVGASGDTDTQYF. The CDR3 DNA reads as TGTGCCAGCAGCGTAGGGGCTAGCGGAGACACAGATACGCAGTATTTT.

The V call is TRBV11-2, the J call TRBJ1-2, with D perhaps matching TRBD1 (6 bases). CDR1 is SGHAT, CDR2 FQNNGV, per germline. The V gene lost 1 base and the J gene lost 8 bases, with 14 bases spanning the gap. CDR3 size: 14 residues. CDR3 amino acids: CASSLVQGISGYTF. DNA for the CDR3: TGTGCCAGCAGCTTAGTTCAGGGGATTAGCGGCTACACCTTC.

The chain combines TRBV9 with TRBJ2-3, with unresolved D. The V gene's germline CDR1 is SGDLS and CDR2 YYNGEE. Trimming left V 4 bases short and J 5 bases short, with 11 bases between. This CDR3 comprises 13 residues. CDR3 residues: CASSKSDQDTQYF. The CDR3 nucleotides read TGTGCCAGCAGCAAGAGCGATCAAGATACGCAGTATTTT.

The genes are TRBV6-1 and TRBJ2-2; TRBD1 matches at 9 bases. Germline V gene lookup returns CDR1 MNHNS and CDR2 SASEGT. The V and J ends lost 2 bases and 4 bases, in that order; junction bases with no gene match: 8. The CDR3 length is 17 residues. CDR3 nucleotide sequence: TGTGCCAGCAGTGAATTGGGGGACAGGGAAGTCACCGGGGAGCTGTTTTTT. It is translated as CASSELGDREVTGELFF.

The rearrangement uses TRBV5-1 and TRBJ2-5; TRBD2 matches at 11 bases. With V trimmed by 1 base and J by 10 bases, 6 bases remained unmatched. This CDR3 region has 14 residues. Germline values: CDR1 SGHRS, CDR2 YFSETQ. CDR3 nucleotide sequence: TGCGCCAGCAGCTTGACTAGCGGGAGTGAAGGCCAGTACTTC. It is translated as CASSLTSGSEGQYF.

The chain employs TRBV5-6 and TRBJ1-1; 7 bases match TRBD1. CDR1 and CDR2 from the germline V gene are SGHDT and YYEEEE. This CDR3 is 13 amino acids long. V trimming: 4 bases; J trimming: 6 bases; junction bases outside the gene matches: 6. In DNA form, the CDR3 reads TGTGCCAGCAGCGCCGGGACAGTCTCTGAAGCTTTCTTT. As protein: CASSAGTVSEAFF. The variable domain in full, completed from reference TRBV5-6 and TRBJ1-1, reads DAGVTQSPTHLIKTRGQQVTLRCSPKSGHDTVSWYQQALGQGPQFIFQYYEEEERQRGNFPDRFSGHQFPNYSSELNVNALLLGDSALYLCASSAGTVSEAFFGQGTRLTVV.

CDR3 in amino acids: CASSPQGQGNTGELFF. CDR3 in DNA: TGTGCCAGCTCACCGCAGGGACAGGGTAACACCGGGGAGCTGTTTTTT. The rearrangement links TRBV18 to TRBJ2-2, with 9 bases fitting TRBD1. CDR3 length: 16 residues. Losses at the gene ends were 3 bases for V and 2 bases for J; bases not matched to a gene: 4. CDR1 KGHSH and CDR2 LQKENI come from the germline V gene.

The chain employs TRBV27 and TRBJ2-2, with D possibly TRBD1 on 5 matching bases. Germline assignment: CDR1 MNHEY and CDR2 SMNVEV (reference sequence). The CDR3 extends over 15 amino acids. V was shortened by 5 bases and J by 2 bases, with 12 bases between the two germline ends. The CDR3 spells CASSEQGVNTGELFF. The CDR3 DNA follows: TGTGCCAGCAGTGAGCAGGGTGTAAACACCGGGGAGCTGTTTTTT.

This chain links TRBV14 with TRBJ1-2; D is unresolved. In germline, CDR1 is SGHDN, CDR2 FVKESK. The CDR3 is 13 amino acids. V lost 4 bases, J lost 8 bases, and 14 bases lay in between. CDR3 residues: CASSLLPTGGYTF. CDR3 DNA: TGTGCCAGCAGCCTCCTTCCCACGGGAGGCTACACCTTC.

V usage is TRBV5-1 and J usage is TRBJ2-3, with D possibly being TRBD2 (5 bases). Per the germline V gene, CDR1 is SGHRS and CDR2 is YFSETQ. The CDR3 sequence is 15 residues long. V was clipped by 2 bases and J by 5 bases, with 15 bases between them. The CDR3 DNA follows: TGCGCCAGCAGCTTTATTGGAGCCCGGGGAGATACGCAGTATTTT. Translating gives CASSFIGARGDTQYF. Based on the CDR3 plus reference TRBV5-1 and TRBJ2-3, the full variable domain is KAGVTQTPRYLIKTRGQQVTLSCSPISGHRSVSWYQQTPGQGLQFLFEYFSETQRNKGNFPGRFSGRQFSNSRSEMNVSTLELGDSALYLCASSFIGARGDTQYFGPGTRLTVL.

The J gene is TRBJ2-2, the V gene TRBV2; D not certain. Trimming took 6 bases from V and 0 from J, leaving 17 bases between them. Germline V gene sequence: CDR1 SNHLY, CDR2 FYNNEI. CDR3 length: 17 residues. For the CDR3, the DNA is TGTGCCAGCAGCGCTCCGAGAGGAACCTCGAACACCGGGGAGCTGTTTTTT. Translated, it gives CASSAPRGTSNTGELFF. Drawing the rest from reference TRBV2 and TRBJ2-2, the complete variable domain is EPEVTQTPSHQVTQMGQEVILRCVPISNHLYFYWYRQILGQKVEFLVSFYNNEISEKSEIFDDQFSVERPDGSNFTLKIRSTKLEDSAMYFCASSAPRGTSNTGELFFGEGSRLTVL.

This rearrangement joins TRBV7-8 to TRBJ1-5; 10 bases line up with TRBD1. The CDR3 runs 14 residues. Germline-derived CDR1 and CDR2 are SGHVS and FQNEAQ. The V segment lost 1 base and the J segment 11 bases; nucleotides outside the gene matches: 5. This CDR3 is CASSLGQGARAQHF. For the CDR3, the DNA is TGTGCCAGCAGCTTAGGACAGGGGGCGCGGGCCCAGCATTTT.

The chain is built from TRBV5-6 and TRBJ1-2; D perhaps matches TRBD1 (5 bases). V was trimmed by 4 bases and J by 8 bases, leaving 12 bases between them. Germline CDR1 is SGHDT and CDR2 is YYEEEE. This CDR3 has 12 amino acids. Here the CDR3 DNA reads TGTGCCAGCAGCAGGGGATCCAGAGGCTACACCTTC. Translation: CASSRGSRGYTF.

The chain is built from TRBV27 and TRBJ2-2; 9 positions agree with TRBD2. The germline V gene has CDR1 MNHEY and CDR2 SMNVEV (reference sequence). After removal of 10 bases from V and 0 bases from J, the junction contained 3 bases not matched to a gene. There are 14 residues in the CDR3. DNA of the CDR3: TGTGCCACCACTAGCGGGTCGAACACCGGGGAGCTGTTTTTT. Its translation: CATTSGSNTGELFF.

J is TRBJ1-4 and V is TRBV18; D call uncertain. The germline CDR1 and CDR2 sequences are KGHSH and LQKENI. V lost 5 bases to trimming and J lost 0 bases, with 10 bases between them. The CDR3 runs 15 residues. Here the CDR3 reads CASSSGIATNEKLFF. The CDR3 coding sequence is TGTGCCAGCTCAAGCGGCATTGCAACTAATGAAAAACTGTTTTTT.

This chain links TRBV13 with TRBJ2-3, with 7 bases matching TRBD2. Germline V gene data show CDR1 as PRHDT and CDR2 as FYEKMQ (reference sequence). V gave up 5 bases and J gave up 3 bases; unmatched junction bases: 8. This CDR3 contains 15 residues. The DNA of the CDR3 is TGTGCCAGCAGCCCGTTGACTAGCTTGACAGATACGCAGTATTTT. Translating gives CASSPLTSLTDTQYF. The variable domain in full, with the rest retrieved from reference TRBV13 and TRBJ2-3, is AAGVIQSPRHLIKEKRETATLKCYPIPRHDTVYWYQQGPGQDPQFLISFYEKMQSDKGSIPDRFSAQQFSDYHSELNMSSLELGDSALYFCASSPLTSLTDTQYFGPGTRLTVL.

The table lists this clone with a count of one. This rearrangement joins TRBV6-5 to TRBJ2-2; TRBD2 matches 11 bases. Germline V gene data show CDR1 as MNHEY and CDR2 as SVGAGI. V gave up 7 bases and J gave up 3 bases; unmatched junction bases: 4. This CDR3 is built from 15 residues. The CDR3 sequence: CASTGTSGYTGELFF. CDR3 bases: TGTGCCAGCACGGGGACTAGCGGATACACCGGGGAGCTGTTTTTT.

This clone has a single count. The gene calls are TRBV5-1 and TRBJ1-2; 8 nucleotides align to TRBD1. Germline CDR1 is SGHRS and CDR2 is YFSETQ. CDR3 length: 13 amino acids. Losses at the gene ends were 0 bases for V and 7 bases for J; bases not matched to a gene: 2. CDR3 protein: CASSLADRAGYTF. In nucleotides, the CDR3 is TGCGCCAGCAGCTTGGCGGACAGGGCTGGCTACACCTTC.

This sequence joins TRBV6-1 and TRBJ1-4; TRBD1 matches 9 bases. This CDR3 is 16 amino acids long. The junction had 8 bases not matched to a gene; V was cut back by 3 bases and J by 6 bases. Germline assignment: CDR1 MNHNS and CDR2 SASEGT. CDR3 protein: CASSENPGQGHEKLFF. CDR3 DNA sequence: TGTGCCAGCAGTGAGAACCCGGGACAGGGTCATGAAAAACTGTTTTTT.

The chain links TRBV12-1 to TRBJ2-7; the tabulated D call, TRBD2, remains unverified against the DNA. TRBV12-1 is designated a pseudogene. There are 15 residues in the CDR3. The CDR3, as DNA: TGTGCCAGCAGGGGATTCACTAGCGGAACGTACGAGCAGTACTTC. It yields the protein CASRGFTSGTYEQYF.

This clone was observed a single time. V gene TRBV10-3 combines with J gene TRBJ2-7, with D tentatively TRBD2 (6 bases). The CDR3 sequence is 14 residues long. V was cut by 7 bases and J by 1 base, with 14 bases left in between. The germline gives CDR1 ENHRY, CDR2 SYGVKD. The chain's CDR3 is CAIKTGTFSYEQYF. In nucleotides, the CDR3 is TGTGCCATCAAAACCGGGACTTTTTCCTACGAGCAGTACTTC.

The chain couples TRBV7-6 to TRBJ2-7; 8 bases match TRBD2. This CDR3 spans 18 amino acids. V dropped 1 base and J dropped 2; count of bases not matched to a gene: 13. Germline values: CDR1 SGHVS, CDR2 FNYEAQ. CDR3 bases: TGTGCCAGCAGCTTAGATCTCGGACGCACTAGCGGAGCCTACGAGCAGTACTTC. Protein product: CASSLDLGRTSGAYEQYF. Using reference TRBV7-6 and TRBJ2-7 for the parts outside the CDR3, the full variable domain is GAGVSQSPRYKVTKRGQDVALRCDPISGHVSLYWYRQALGQGPEFLTYFNYEAQQDKSGLPNDRFSAERPEGSISTLTIQRTEQRDSAMYRCASSLDLGRTSGAYEQYFGPGTRLTVT.

The chain has TRBV19 and TRBJ1-1; tentatively, D is TRBD1 (6 bases). The germline CDR1 and CDR2 sequences are LNHDA and SQIVND (reference sequence). This CDR3 is 14 amino acids long. V lost 4 bases and J lost 3, with 12 bases in between. The CDR3 reads CASSSRDTYTEAFF. Written as DNA, the CDR3 is TGTGCCAGTAGTAGCCGGGACACCTACACTGAAGCTTTCTTT.

This chain uses TRBV14 with TRBJ2-7, with D maybe TRBD1 (6 bases). The CDR3 is 14 residues long. The ends were cut back, 4 bases at V and 6 bases at J, with 16 bases in the middle. Germline lookup yields CDR1 SGHDN and CDR2 FVKESK. Here the CDR3 DNA reads TGTGCCAGCAGCCGTCAGGGGTCCCTTCGCGAGCAGTACTTC. Its translation is CASSRQGSLREQYF.